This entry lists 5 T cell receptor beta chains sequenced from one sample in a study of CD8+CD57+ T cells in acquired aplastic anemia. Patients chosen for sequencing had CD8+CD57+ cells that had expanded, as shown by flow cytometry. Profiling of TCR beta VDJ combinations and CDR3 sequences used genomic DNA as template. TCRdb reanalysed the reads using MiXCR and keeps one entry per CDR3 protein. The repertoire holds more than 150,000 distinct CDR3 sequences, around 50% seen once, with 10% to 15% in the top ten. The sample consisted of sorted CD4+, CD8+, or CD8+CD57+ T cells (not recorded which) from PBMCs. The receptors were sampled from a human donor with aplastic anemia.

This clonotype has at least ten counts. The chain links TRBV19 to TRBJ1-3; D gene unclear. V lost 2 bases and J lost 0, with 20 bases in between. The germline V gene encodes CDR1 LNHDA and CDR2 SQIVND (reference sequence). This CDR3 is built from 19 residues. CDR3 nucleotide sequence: TGTGCCAGTAGTATACAACGACCCGAGGTGCTGCACTCTGGAAACACCATATATTTT. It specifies CASSIQRPEVLHSGNTIYF.

In DNA form, the CDR3 reads TGTGCCAGTAGTAAAAATCTACTGTCCGGGACAAGGAACACTGAAGCTTTCTTT. Translation: CASSKNLLSGTRNTEAFF. This chain connects TRBV19 to TRBJ1-1; tentative D call: TRBD1 (6 bases). Germline CDR1 and CDR2: LNHDA and SQIVND (reference sequence). Trimming left V 4 bases short and J 1 base short, with 22 bases between. CDR3 size: 18 residues.

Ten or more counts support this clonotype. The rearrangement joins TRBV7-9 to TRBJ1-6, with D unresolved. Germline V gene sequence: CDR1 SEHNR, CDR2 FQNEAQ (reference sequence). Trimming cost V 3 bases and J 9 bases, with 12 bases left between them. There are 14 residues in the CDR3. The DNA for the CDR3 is TGTGCCAGCAGCTTTTTTGAAGGGCTTTCACCCCTCCACTTT. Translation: CASSFFEGLSPLHF.

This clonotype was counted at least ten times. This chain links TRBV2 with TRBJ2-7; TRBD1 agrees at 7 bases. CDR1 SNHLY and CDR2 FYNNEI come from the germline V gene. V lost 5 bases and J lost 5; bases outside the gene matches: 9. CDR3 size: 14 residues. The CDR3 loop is CASSTRQGPHEQYF. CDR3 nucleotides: TGTGCCAGCAGTACTCGACAGGGACCCCACGAGCAGTACTTC.

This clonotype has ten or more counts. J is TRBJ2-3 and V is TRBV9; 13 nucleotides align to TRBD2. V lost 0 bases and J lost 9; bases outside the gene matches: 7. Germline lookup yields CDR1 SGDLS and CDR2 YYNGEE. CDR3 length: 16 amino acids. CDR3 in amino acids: CASSVATSGGAETQYF. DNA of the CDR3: TGTGCCAGCAGCGTAGCTACTAGCGGGGGGGCGGAGACGCAGTATTTT.